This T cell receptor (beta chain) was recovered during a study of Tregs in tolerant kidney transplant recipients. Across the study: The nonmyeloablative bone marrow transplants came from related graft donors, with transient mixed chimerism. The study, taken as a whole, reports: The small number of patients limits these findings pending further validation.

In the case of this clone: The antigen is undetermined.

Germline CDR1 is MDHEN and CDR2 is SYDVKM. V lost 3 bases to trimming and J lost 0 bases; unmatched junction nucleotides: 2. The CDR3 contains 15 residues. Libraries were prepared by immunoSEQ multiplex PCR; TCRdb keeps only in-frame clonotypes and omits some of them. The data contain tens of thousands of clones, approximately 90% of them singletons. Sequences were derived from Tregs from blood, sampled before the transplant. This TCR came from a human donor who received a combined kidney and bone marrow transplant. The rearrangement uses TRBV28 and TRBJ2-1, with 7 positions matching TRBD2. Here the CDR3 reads CASSLRGSSYNEQFF. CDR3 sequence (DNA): TGTGCCAGCAGTTTGCGCGGGAGCTCCTACAATGAGCAGTTCTTC.